This T cell receptor (beta chain) was documented in a study of blood T cell repertoires in COVID-19. The wider study: Samples representing acute and convalescent COVID-19 were sourced from the United States, Italy and Spain.

This clone was seen a single time. Repertoires were generated with immunoSEQ multiplex PCR, while TCRdb's copy carries only in-frame clones and drops some. The sample carries some 93,000 clones, around 88% recorded once. CDR1 is MNHEY, CDR2 SVGAGI, per germline. With 5 bases removed from V and 6 bases from J, the gap between germline ends came to 9 bases. The CDR3 loop spans 12 amino acids. The sample comprised peripheral blood. The chain couples TRBV6-5 to TRBJ2-3, with D unclear. The receptor was derived from a man in his fifties or sixties with acute or convalescent COVID-19. As DNA, the CDR3 is TGTGCCAGCAGTCCAGCGAGGGATACGCAGTATTTT. Protein: CASSPARDTQYF.